The present T cell receptor beta chain was sequenced within a study of T cells in Graves' hyperthyroidism and ophthalmopathy. Overall study results and limits: Clonotypes that were expanded in thyroid above 0.001 mostly appeared in blood too. Ophthalmopathy cases were set apart from stable hyperthyroidism by a 13 V-J model.

On this clonotype: Its matching antigen is unknown. Germline is not matched at one junction end, which may reflect a read error.

RNA transcripts served as the template for amplifying TCR beta CDR3 regions. Using the HTBI primer set, a first-round RT-PCR was run on the TCR CDR3. TCRdb independently ran MiXCR on the multiplex PCR reads; one entry per CDR3 protein. Of some 400,000 distinct CDR3 sequences in the sample, more than 11% were seen once. Using around 10 ml of fresh peripheral blood, PBMCs were prepared. CDR1 and CDR2 from the germline V gene are SGHRS and YFSETQ. This CDR3 region has 13 residues. This clonotype was sampled from a woman aged 60 to 75 with Graves' hyperthyroidism. The sequencing sample was made of blood. The chain carries TRBV5-1 and TRBJ1-1; D might be TRBD1 (5 bases). CDR3 amino acids: CASGLGQLDEAFF. The DNA for the CDR3 is TGCGCCAGCGGCTTGGGGCAGCTAGATGAAGCTTTCTTT.